This TCR beta chain comes out of a study of blood T cell repertoires in COVID-19. TCRdb keeps only in-frame clones here, not all; method: immunoSEQ multiplex PCR. The table includes around 110,000 clones, 90% detected once. The source is a human donor with active COVID-19. The donor label of this sample is uncertain. The specimen sequenced was peripheral blood.

The chain's CDR3 is CASSLGPGQGGELFF. The CDR3 bases are TGCGCCAGCAGCTTGGGACCAGGGCAGGGCGGGGAGCTGTTTTTT. The chain employs TRBV5-1 and TRBJ2-2; the D gene is possibly TRBD1 (5 bases). The CDR3 covers 15 residues. Germline V CDR1 and CDR2: SGHRS, YFSETQ. Trimming took 0 bases from V and 7 from J, leaving 13 bases between them.